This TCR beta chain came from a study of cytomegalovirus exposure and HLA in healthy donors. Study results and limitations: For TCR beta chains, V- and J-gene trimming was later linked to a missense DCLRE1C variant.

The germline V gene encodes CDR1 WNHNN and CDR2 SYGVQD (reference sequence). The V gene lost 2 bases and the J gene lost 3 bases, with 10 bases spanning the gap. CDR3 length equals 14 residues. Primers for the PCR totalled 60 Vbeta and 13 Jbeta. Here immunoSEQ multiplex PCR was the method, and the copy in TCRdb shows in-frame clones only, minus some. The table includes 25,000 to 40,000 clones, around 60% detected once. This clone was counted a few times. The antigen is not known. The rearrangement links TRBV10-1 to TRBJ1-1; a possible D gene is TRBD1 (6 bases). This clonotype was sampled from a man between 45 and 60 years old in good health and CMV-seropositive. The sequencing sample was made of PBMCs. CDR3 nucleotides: TGCGCCAGCAGTGAGGAACAGGGATACACTGAAGCTTTCTTT. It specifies CASSEEQGYTEAFF.